This T cell receptor (beta chain) was profiled in a study of cytomegalovirus exposure and HLA in healthy donors. Study findings and constraints: Most TCR sequences proved rare, with some public TCRs found in many donors. When analyzed later, a missense DCLRE1C variant was found to be linked to TCR beta V- and J-gene trimming. Productive rates of about 87% or about 30% were seen for most TCR beta V segments in an earlier analysis.

The junction had 7 bases not matched to a gene; V was cut back by 4 bases and J by 5 bases. Germline values: CDR1 SGHRS, CDR2 YFSETQ. There are 15 residues in the CDR3. This clone was observed a handful of times. The antigen remains undetermined. PCR was performed using 60 Vbeta and 13 Jbeta primers. Sequencing used immunoSEQ multiplex PCR; TCRdb keeps in-frame clones, though not all of them. The data hold approximately 140,000 clones, with more than 60% observed a single time. The clonotype originates from a man in his forties in good health and CMV-seropositive. Sequencing was performed on PBMCs. The V and J genes are TRBV5-1 and TRBJ2-3; 10 nucleotides match TRBD1. CDR3 loop: CASSAGTGVKDTQYF. DNA of the CDR3: TGCGCCAGCAGCGCCGGGACAGGGGTAAAAGATACGCAGTATTTT.